The TCR beta chain under discussion was sequenced for a study of blood T cell repertoires in COVID-19. Turning to the study itself: Some COVID-19 samples were acute and others convalescent; all came from the United States, Italy and Spain. PBMCs, B-cell-depleted T cells, or T cells were the source of the cDNA or gDNA that made up the material.

Libraries were prepared by immunoSEQ multiplex PCR; TCRdb keeps only in-frame clonotypes and omits some of them. The sample shows around 200,000 clones, 85% to 90% of them seen only once. The CDR3 has 14 residues. The germline V gene encodes CDR1 MNHEY and CDR2 SMNVEV (reference sequence). V was trimmed by 6 bases and J by 7 bases, leaving 16 bases between them. The TCR originated in a man between 65 and 79 years old with active or convalescent COVID-19. The source material was peripheral blood. The chain is built from TRBV27 and TRBJ1-5; D may be TRBD1 (6 bases). CDR3 nucleotides: TGTGCCAGCAGCCCAACAGGGAGAGGGCAGCCCCAGCATTTT. Protein: CASSPTGRGQPQHF.